The 32 T cell receptor beta chains below were found in one sample sequenced in a study of shared clonotypes between healthy human individuals. The method was immunoSEQ multiplex PCR; TCRdb's version includes in-frame clones alone and lacks a portion of them. Among around 2.5 million clones listed, 80% to 95% were seen once. The sample was naive CD4+ T cells from PBMCs. Stated subset: CD45RA+ positively selected. These receptors were collected from a man aged 18 to 29 in good health. Some clones in this sample may be carry-over from other donors' samples.

For this clone: Other nucleotide sequences from this sample produce the same CDR3. The chain carries TRBV10-3 and TRBJ1-1; perhaps TRBD1 as D (6 bases). Deletions cut 4 bases from V and 4 bases from J, with 10 bases between. This CDR3 has 13 amino acids. The germline V gene has CDR1 ENHRY and CDR2 SYGVKD. Here the CDR3 DNA reads TGTGCCATCAGTGTCGGGGGGCTCACTGAAGCTTTCTTT. Encoded protein: CAISVGGLTEAFF.

The chain has TRBV19 and TRBJ1-1, with TRBD1 as a possible D gene (6 bases). The CDR3 runs to 17 residues. V was clipped by 7 bases and J by 1 base, with 22 bases between them. The germline CDR1 and CDR2 sequences are LNHDA and SQIVND (reference sequence). The CDR3 DNA reads as TGTGCCAGTACATACCGTAAACAGGGCGCCCCGAACACTGAAGCTTTCTTT. Protein product: CASTYRKQGAPNTEAFF.

This chain connects TRBV28 to TRBJ2-3, with 7 bases matching TRBD1. The J segment lost 1 base and the V segment lost 6 bases, leaving 10 bases of the junction unmatched. CDR1 is MDHEN and CDR2 is SYDVKM in the germline V gene. CDR3 length equals 16 residues. The DNA of the CDR3 is TGTGCCAGCAGGCTAGCCGGGACAGATCGCACAGATACGCAGTATTTT. Translating gives CASRLAGTDRTDTQYF.

J is TRBJ1-3 and V is TRBV5-1; 8 bases line up with TRBD1. V lost 2 bases, J lost 3 bases, and 7 bases stayed unmatched. Germline CDR1 reads SGHRS; CDR2 reads YFSETQ. The CDR3 spans 16 residues. CDR3 coding DNA: TGCGCCAGCAGCTTATTTCAGGGGGCGGATGGAAACACCATATATTTT. Translated: CASSLFQGADGNTIYF.

Here the CDR3 reads CASSYSWNGELFF. In nucleotides, the CDR3 is TGTGCCAGCAGTTATAGTTGGAACGGGGAGCTGTTTTTT. The genes are TRBV6-6 and TRBJ2-2; D is undetermined. Germline assignment: CDR1 MNHNY and CDR2 SVGAGI (reference sequence). The V end lost 3 bases, the J end lost 7 bases, and 9 bases lay between the germline ends. The length of the CDR3 is 13 residues.

This rearrangement joins TRBV28 to TRBJ1-3; D might be TRBD1 (6 bases). The CDR3 extends over 14 amino acids. Germline V gene sequence: CDR1 MDHEN, CDR2 SYDVKM. The V gene lost 7 bases and the J gene lost 7 bases, with 17 bases spanning the gap. CDR3 coding DNA: TGTGCCAGCACCCTACAGGGTCAGGGGAACACCATATATTTT. Translating gives CASTLQGQGNTIYF.

Comment on this clone: Other DNA sequences of this sample code for an identical CDR3. Here the CDR3 DNA reads TGTGCCAGCAGTCCCCGGACATATGGCTACACCTTC. It yields the protein CASSPRTYGYTF. The chain carries TRBV6-6 and TRBJ1-2, with a weak D call TRBD1 (5 bases). V dropped 5 bases and J dropped 5 bases, with 9 bases sitting between them. Germline CDR1 reads MNHNY; CDR2 reads SVGAGI (reference sequence). The CDR3 is 12 residues long.

The rearrangement joins TRBV28 to TRBJ2-3; D perhaps matches TRBD1 (5 bases). This CDR3 comprises 13 residues. Germline CDR1 reads MDHEN; CDR2 reads SYDVKM. Trimming pared 5 bases from V and 5 bases from J, leaving 11 bases between. Written as DNA, the CDR3 is TGTGCCAGCAGTGGACCAAGGGGAGATACGCAGTATTTT. Protein: CASSGPRGDTQYF. Full variable domain (rest looked up from reference TRBV28 and TRBJ2-3): DVKVTQSSRYLVKRTGEKVFLECVQDMDHENMFWYRQDPGLGLRLIYFSYDVKMKEKGDIPEGYSVSREKKERFSLILESASTNQTSMYLCASSGPRGDTQYFGPGTRLTVL.

This chain connects TRBV30 to TRBJ1-5, with a possible D match to TRBD1 (5 bases). CDR3 length: 13 residues. Looked up from germline, CDR1 is GTSNPN and CDR2 is SVGIG (reference sequence). With 0 bases removed from V and 5 bases from J, the gap between germline ends came to 8 bases. CDR3 sequence reads: CAWSVQVYQPQHF. The CDR3 DNA sequence: TGTGCCTGGAGTGTACAGGTCTATCAGCCCCAGCATTTT.

The genes are TRBV19 and TRBJ1-2; TRBD1 agrees at 7 bases. This CDR3 spans 13 amino acids. V lost 5 bases to trimming and J lost 5 bases; unmatched junction nucleotides: 5. Germline CDR1 reads LNHDA; CDR2 reads SQIVND (reference sequence). CDR3 protein: CASSVGTAYGYTF. The CDR3 DNA sequence: TGTGCCAGTAGTGTCGGGACAGCTTATGGCTACACCTTC.

The genes are TRBV11-2 and TRBJ2-5; 9 nucleotides line up with TRBD2. The CDR3 contains 14 residues. Unmatched junction bases numbered 5, after V lost 6 bases and J lost 3 bases. The germline gives CDR1 SGHAT, CDR2 FQNNGV. This CDR3 is CASRLAGGKETQYF. In DNA form, the CDR3 reads TGTGCCAGCAGACTAGCGGGTGGGAAAGAGACCCAGTACTTC.

This chain uses TRBV7-3 with TRBJ2-2; no definite D call. The CDR3 runs 15 residues. The germline V gene has CDR1 SGHTA and CDR2 FQGTGA. V was trimmed by 0 bases and J by 0 bases, leaving 5 bases between them. The CDR3 DNA is TGTGCCAGCAGCTTAACGTATACGAACACCGGGGAGCTGTTTTTT. It is translated as CASSLTYTNTGELFF. Full variable domain (rest looked up from reference TRBV7-3 and TRBJ2-2): GAGVSQTPSNKVTEKGKYVELRCDPISGHTALYWYRQSLGQGPEFLIYFQGTGAADDSGLPNDRFFAVRPEGSVSTLKIQRTERGDSAVYLCASSLTYTNTGELFFGEGSRLTVL.

The genes are TRBV7-3 and TRBJ2-1; 10 bases align to TRBD2. Germline V gene lookup returns CDR1 SGHTA and CDR2 FQGTGA. Unmatched junction bases numbered 13, after V lost 6 bases and J lost 2 bases. This CDR3 spans 18 amino acids. Here the CDR3 DNA reads TGTGCCAGCAGGGCCGGGGGAGCGGGAGGGCCAGCCTACAATGAGCAGTTCTTC. Amino acids: CASRAGGAGGPAYNEQFF.

This chain links TRBV5-4 with TRBJ2-1, with D possibly matching TRBD1 (6 bases). Germline CDR1 reads SGHNT; CDR2 reads YYREEE (reference sequence). The length of the CDR3 is 18 residues. Between the trimmed V and J ends, which lost 0 bases and 6 bases, there was a span of 22 bases. The CDR3 DNA follows: TGTGCCAGCAGCTTGGACCCAGTTGGCAGGGGAGTTTCCAATGAGCAGTTCTTC. Amino acids: CASSLDPVGRGVSNEQFF.

This chain connects TRBV5-1 to TRBJ1-5; 9 bases match TRBD1. V lost 0 bases and J lost 0; bases outside the gene matches: 7. Germline V gene sequence: CDR1 SGHRS, CDR2 YFSETQ. This CDR3 comprises 18 residues. Here the CDR3 DNA reads TGCGCCAGCAGCTTGGGGGGACAGGGCGATTATAGCAATCAGCCCCAGCATTTT. It is translated as CASSLGGQGDYSNQPQHF. Variable domain in full (rest from reference TRBV5-1 and TRBJ1-5): KAGVTQTPRYLIKTRGQQVTLSCSPISGHRSVSWYQQTPGQGLQFLFEYFSETQRNKGNFPGRFSGRQFSNSRSEMNVSTLELGDSALYLCASSLGGQGDYSNQPQHFGDGTRLSIL.

With regard to this clone: Other DNA sequences in this specimen translate into the identical CDR3. The chain carries TRBV9 and TRBJ2-7; the D gene is possibly TRBD1 (5 bases). CDR1 is SGDLS and CDR2 is YYNGEE in the germline V gene. Trimming removed 0 bases from V and 0 bases from J, with 10 bases in between. The CDR3 loop spans 15 amino acids. The CDR3 DNA reads as TGTGCCAGCAGCGTAGCGGCAGGGTACTCCTACGAGCAGTACTTC. This translates into CASSVAAGYSYEQYF.

The chain uses TRBV6-5 and TRBJ2-1; 11 bases line up with TRBD1. The germline CDR1 and CDR2 sequences are MNHEY and SVGAGI. CDR3 length: 14 amino acids. Unmatched junction bases numbered 7, after V lost 7 bases and J lost 8 bases. The CDR3: CASTLGTGGYEQFF. The CDR3, as DNA: TGTGCCAGCACCCTCGGGACAGGGGGGTATGAGCAGTTCTTC.

V gene TRBV27 combines with J gene TRBJ1-1; D call uncertain. This CDR3 contains 13 residues. With 2 bases removed from V and 6 bases from J, the gap between germline ends came to 10 bases. Germline CDR1 and CDR2: MNHEY and SMNVEV (reference sequence). The CDR3 bases are TGTGCCAGCAGTTTACCGGGCTCTGCTGAAGCTTTCTTT. As protein: CASSLPGSAEAFF.

The chain has TRBV7-2 and TRBJ2-1; no clear D gene. The CDR3 covers 15 residues. V was shortened by 2 bases and J by 0 bases, with 8 bases between the two germline ends. Germline CDR1 is SGHTA and CDR2 is FQGNSA. CDR3 coding DNA: TGTGCCAGCAGCTTAACGGCCTTCTCCTACAATGAGCAGTTCTTC. Protein: CASSLTAFSYNEQFF.

The table lists this clone with a few counts. The rearrangement joins TRBV6-1 to TRBJ1-1, with D unresolved. In germline, CDR1 is MNHNS, CDR2 SASEGT. The CDR3 length is 13 residues. V lost 6 bases, J lost 0 bases, and 8 bases lay in between. The CDR3 DNA is TGTGCCAGCAGCCAAATCATGAACACTGAAGCTTTCTTT. Amino acid sequence: CASSQIMNTEAFF.

This clone was counted only a few times. CDR3 bases: TGTGCCAGCAGCCGGGGGGGACCGAACACCGGGGAGCTGTTTTTT. This translates into CASSRGGPNTGELFF. The V gene is TRBV7-9, the J gene TRBJ2-2, with 8 nucleotides matching TRBD2. CDR1 SEHNR and CDR2 FQNEAQ come from the germline V gene (reference sequence). Losses at the gene ends were 5 bases for V and 0 bases for J; bases not matched to a gene: 2. The CDR3 is 15 residues long. Supplemented by reference TRBV7-9 and TRBJ2-2, the full variable domain reads DTGVSQNPRHKITKRGQNVTFRCDPISEHNRLYWYRQTLGQGPEFLTYFQNEAQLEKSRLLSDRFSAERPKGSFSTLEIQRTEQGDSAMYLCASSRGGPNTGELFFGEGSRLTVL.

This clone is a singleton in its sample. This chain uses TRBV27 with TRBJ2-7; 8 bases agree with TRBD1. The CDR3 is 15 amino acids. J gave up 0 bases and V 6 bases, and 7 bases lay outside the gene matches. CDR1 is MNHEY, CDR2 SMNVEV, per germline (reference sequence). As DNA, the CDR3 is TGTGCCAGCAGACAAGGACAGGGCAGCTCCTACGAGCAGTACTTC. Translating it yields CASRQGQGSSYEQYF.

This clone was seen only once. The gene calls are TRBV14 and TRBJ2-1; the match to TRBD2 covers 9 bases. Germline CDR1 reads SGHDN; CDR2 reads FVKESK. The CDR3 extends over 15 amino acids. Germline trimming cut 5 bases from V and 9 bases from J; bases unmatched to any gene: 11. Here the CDR3 DNA reads TGTGCCAGCAGCAACAGGCCGCTAGCGGGAACTGAGCAGTTCTTC. Protein sequence: CASSNRPLAGTEQFF.

V gene TRBV6-4 combines with J gene TRBJ2-3, with no clear D. The V gene's germline CDR1 is MRHNA and CDR2 SNTAGT. V was cut by 0 bases and J by 0 bases, with 10 bases left in between. The CDR3 covers 16 residues. The chain's CDR3 is CASSDSATLSTDTQYF. CDR3 DNA: TGTGCCAGCAGTGACTCGGCTACCTTAAGCACAGATACGCAGTATTTT.

The chain has TRBV5-4 and TRBJ2-5; 8 positions agree with TRBD2. Germline V gene data show CDR1 as SGHNT and CDR2 as YYREEE (reference sequence). Trimming at V came to 3 bases and at J to 2 bases, leaving 6 bases not matched to a gene. The length of the CDR3 is 15 residues. This chain's CDR3 is CASSWGGTSQETQYF. The CDR3 region has the DNA TGTGCCAGCAGCTGGGGCGGGACTAGTCAAGAGACCCAGTACTTC.

V usage is TRBV6-1 and J usage is TRBJ2-7, with 7 bases aligning to TRBD2. CDR1 and CDR2 (germline): MNHNS, SASEGT. V was pared by 2 bases and J by 4 bases, with 8 bases of the junction left unmatched. The CDR3 covers 15 residues. CDR3 coding DNA: TGTGCCAGCAGTGAACAAGGACTAGTGGGTTACGAGCAGTACTTC. Residues: CASSEQGLVGYEQYF.

This chain joins TRBV7-9 and TRBJ2-3, with 10 bases fitting TRBD2. The CDR3 is 18 residues long. The trim removed 5 bases at V and 5 bases at J, leaving 16 bases unmatched. Germline V lookup: CDR1 SEHNR, CDR2 FQNEAQ (reference sequence). In DNA form, the CDR3 reads TGTGCCAGCAGCGCCCGCGCCTCTAGCGGGAGTTTCGGAGATACGCAGTATTTT. Translated: CASSARASSGSFGDTQYF.

A remark on this clone: Other DNA sequences in this specimen translate into the identical CDR3. V gene TRBV19 combines with J gene TRBJ2-7, with unresolved D. V shed 3 bases and J shed 2 bases, with 8 bases lying between them. The CDR3 is 13 amino acids. Germline V gives CDR1 LNHDA, CDR2 SQIVND (reference sequence). This chain's CDR3 is CASSIGTTYEQYF. DNA for the CDR3: TGTGCCAGTAGTATCGGTACTACCTACGAGCAGTACTTC.

This chain joins TRBV5-1 and TRBJ1-1, with D maybe TRBD1 (5 bases). Looked up from germline, CDR1 is SGHRS and CDR2 is YFSETQ. V lost 2 bases, J lost 11 bases, and 16 bases lay in between. This CDR3 comprises 13 residues. DNA of the CDR3: TGCGCCAGCAGCTTACAGGCCTTGGGGGACGCTTTCTTT. Protein: CASSLQALGDAFF. Full variable domain (remainder filled in from reference TRBV5-1 and TRBJ1-1): KAGVTQTPRYLIKTRGQQVTLSCSPISGHRSVSWYQQTPGQGLQFLFEYFSETQRNKGNFPGRFSGRQFSNSRSEMNVSTLELGDSALYLCASSLQALGDAFFGQGTRLTVV.

This sequence joins TRBV5-1 and TRBJ2-1; maybe TRBD2 (5 bases). This CDR3 spans 14 amino acids. Trimming pared 5 bases from V and 3 bases from J, leaving 12 bases between. The germline V gene has CDR1 SGHRS and CDR2 YFSETQ. The CDR3 here is CASSTTGSYNEQFF. The CDR3 nucleotides are TGCGCCAGCAGTACGACGGGGAGCTACAATGAGCAGTTCTTC.

The chain recombines TRBV7-3 with TRBJ2-1; 8 nucleotides line up with TRBD2. The CDR3 covers 15 residues. J lost 9 bases, V lost 5 bases, and 12 bases had no gene match. The germline V gene encodes CDR1 SGHTA and CDR2 FQGTGA. The CDR3 DNA reads TGTGCCAGCAGCCAAGCGGGGGAGGAGGTCGGTGAGCAGTTCTTC. Its translation is CASSQAGEEVGEQFF.

V and J are TRBV10-1 and TRBJ2-2; 9 bases agree with TRBD2. Germline V gives CDR1 WNHNN, CDR2 SYGVQD (reference sequence). After removal of 0 bases from V and 6 bases from J, the junction contained 5 bases not matched to a gene. This CDR3 has 16 amino acids. CDR3 residues: CASSESIAGVAGELFF. CDR3 DNA sequence: TGCGCCAGCAGTGAGTCGATAGCGGGAGTTGCCGGGGAGCTGTTTTTT.